This record covers a single T cell receptor beta chain. Its specificity is not known. Clones were read by immunoSEQ multiplex PCR, and TCRdb kept only the in-frame ones, dropping some. The repertoire holds approximately 74,000 clones, around 77% seen once, with over 0.95% in the top ten. The data belong to a study of vaccination effects on CD4 cells after COVID-19. Germline V gene lookup returns CDR1 MGHRA and CDR2 YSYEKL. The CDR3 sequence is 15 residues long. Germline trimming cut 0 bases from V and 1 base from J; bases unmatched to any gene: 1. The study's findings and limits: After vaccination, at late timepoints, clones induced by infection and by vaccine contracted markedly.

Using viral peptide pools, the ViraFEST assay grew out antigen-specific CD4+ T cells prior to sequencing. Researchers isolated CD4+ T cells once about eleven days of culture had elapsed. Two-dose vaccination with either BNT162b2 or mRNA-1273 was given to the participants. Culturing of 2 million to 2.5 million PBMC per well took place with approximately 9.3 IU/ml IL-2 and 10 ug/ml peptides. This specimen consisted of CD4+ T cells from PBMCs cultured with HCoV-OC43 spike peptides, obtained after COVID-19 vaccination. Described subset: HCoV-OC43 spike overlapping peptide pool stimulation. This chain connects TRBV4-1 to TRBJ2-3; 7 bases are shared with TRBD2. The sequence came from a human donor who received a COVID-19 vaccine. In DNA form, the CDR3 reads TGCGCCAGCAGCCAAGATCGGGGGGGCACAGATACGCAGTATTTT. Translated: CASSQDRGGTDTQYF.